This entry concerns a single T cell receptor (beta chain). The sample belongs to a study of blood T cell repertoires in COVID-19. Study background: The analysed material was cDNA or gDNA that came from T cells, B-cell-depleted T cells, or PBMCs.

Individuals aged roughly 18 to 95 years were recruited from 24 US areas. Participants' own reports of clinical history determined their cohort assignment. The V end lost 1 base, the J end lost 0 bases, and 13 bases lay between the germline ends. The CDR3 loop spans 15 amino acids. Germline loops: CDR1 SQVTM, CDR2 ANQGSEA. Authors' data handling: Nucleated cell counts were estimated from reference gene primer amplification. The repertoire was sequenced with immunoSEQ multiplex PCR; TCRdb's copy has only in-frame clones and lacks some. V and J calls and clone size follow that table, whereas D and trimming were derived from the DNA. The table has around 300,000 clones, 85% seen once.

This TCR was recovered from a woman aged 45-65 years who had recovered from COVID-19. Source material: PBMCs or T cells enriched from blood (not recorded which). This chain uses TRBV29-1 with TRBJ2-7; a possible D gene is TRBD1 (5 bases). CDR3 DNA sequence: TGCAGCGTTGAAGTCCCCAGGGTCAGCTCCTACGAGCAGTACTTC. Translating gives CSVEVPRVSSYEQYF.